This is a list of T cell receptor beta chains from one sample in a study of PD-L1 blockade in urothelial cancer. The table came from immunoSEQ multiplex PCR; TCRdb's copy has only in-frame clones and leaves some out. The repertoire holds about 93,000 clones, with roughly 90% as singletons. The input for sequencing was PBMCs, taken around atezolizumab (anti-PD-L1) treatment. The origin of the receptors is a man aged 55 to 70 with urothelial cancer. The CDR3 runs from the conserved cysteine through the conserved F or W. The D gene is left open where the match is weak. Clone size is shown for a subset of rows, as once, few, many or a class of expanded clone.

cdr3_length j_call v_call d_call clone_size cdr3_aa cdr3_nt
14 TRBJ2-3 TRBV28 . . CASRTGTRKDTQYF TGTGCCAGCAGGACCGGGACTCGTAAAGATACGCAGTATTTT
14 TRBJ2-1 TRBV5-1 TRBD2 . CASSLAGEYNEQFF TGCGCCAGCAGCCTAGCGGGAGAGTACAATGAGCAGTTCTTC
13 TRBJ1-1 TRBV28 . . CASIPGMNTEAFF TGTGCCAGCATTCCAGGAATGAACACTGAAGCTTTCTTT
14 TRBJ2-3 TRBV7-2 . once CASSLLAGKDTQYF TGTGCCAGCAGCTTACTCGCGGGGAAAGATACGCAGTATTTT
15 TRBJ2-7 TRBV6-5 . . CASSYSKDSSYEQYF TGTGCCAGCAGTTACTCGAAGGACAGCTCCTACGAGCAGTACTTC
14 TRBJ2-5 TRBV7-2 . . CASSRNSYQETQYF TGTGCCAGCAGCCGAAACTCCTACCAAGAGACCCAGTACTTC
13 TRBJ1-1 TRBV7-2 . . CASSLDPGFEAFF TGTGCCAGCAGCTTAGACCCGGGATTTGAAGCTTTCTTT
15 TRBJ2-3 TRBV27 . once CASRPEDGVSDTQYF TGTGCCAGCAGACCCGAGGACGGGGTTTCAGATACGCAGTATTTT
17 TRBJ2-7 TRBV27 TRBD2 . CASSLQGLAKISYEQYF TGTGCCAGCAGTTTGCAAGGACTAGCGAAGATCTCCTACGAGCAGTACTTC
14 TRBJ1-2 TRBV19 TRBD1 . CASRQGAVNYGYTF TGTGCCAGTAGGCAGGGGGCCGTCAACTATGGCTACACCTTC
14 TRBJ2-7 TRBV5-1 . . CASSLGESRSEQYF TGCGCCAGCAGCTTGGGAGAATCCCGGAGCGAGCAGTACTTC
13 TRBJ2-7 TRBV7-9 . once CASSLAGGDEQYF TGTGCCAGCAGCTTAGCTGGAGGGGACGAGCAGTACTTC
16 TRBJ2-5 TRBV9 TRBD2 . CASSAGLAGPRETQYF TGTGCCAGCAGCGCTGGACTAGCGGGGCCCCGGGAGACCCAGTACTTC
15 TRBJ2-5 TRBV5-1 . . CASSLQSFNLETQYF TGCGCCAGCAGCTTGCAGTCGTTCAATCTGGAGACCCAGTACTTC
15 TRBJ2-2 TRBV6-1 TRBD2 . CATSQVAGAAGELFF TGTGCCACTTCTCAAGTAGCGGGGGCCGCCGGGGAGCTGTTTTTT
12 TRBJ2-2 TRBV6-6 . . CASLLNTGELFF TGTGCCAGCCTACTTAACACCGGGGAGCTGTTTTTT
15 TRBJ2-5 TRBV5-1 . . CASSLVLAEQETQYF TGCGCCAGCAGCTTGGTACTCGCGGAACAAGAGACCCAGTACTTC